This is a list of T cell receptor beta chains from one sample in a study of blood T cell repertoires in COVID-19. Measured with immunoSEQ multiplex PCR; TCRdb has only the in-frame clones, and not every one. The data contain more than 150,000 clones, over 75% of them seen just once; the ten biggest clones take up 7%. The sample taken for sequencing was PBMCs or T cells enriched from blood (not recorded which). The source of these receptors is a woman between 45 and 60 years old who had recovered from COVID-19. CDR3s leave out the opening cysteine and the closing phenylalanine or tryptophan. The order of the fields is V gene, J gene, clone size, CDR3 protein. Not all rows give a size; the values are once, few, many and, for expanded clones, a class.

v_call: TRBV7-9
j_call: TRBJ1-5
clone_size: .
cdr3_aa: ASSLNPGQPQH

v_call: TRBV11-2
j_call: TRBJ2-2
clone_size: .
cdr3_aa: ASSPSWAGVVTGELF

v_call: TRBV5-1
j_call: TRBJ2-5
clone_size: .
cdr3_aa: ASSPWGQALGETQY

v_call: TRBV7-8
j_call: TRBJ2-3
clone_size: .
cdr3_aa: ASSLGYAESRDTQY

v_call: TRBV29-1
j_call: TRBJ1-1
clone_size: .
cdr3_aa: SSSGRTNTEAF

v_call: TRBV5-1
j_call: TRBJ1-1
clone_size: .
cdr3_aa: ASSMGQGVVADTEAF

v_call: TRBV6-6
j_call: TRBJ2-7
clone_size: .
cdr3_aa: ASSRSGYEQY

v_call: TRBV27
j_call: TRBJ1-5
clone_size: .
cdr3_aa: ASSLEGTHQPQH

v_call: TRBV30
j_call: TRBJ2-3
clone_size: .
cdr3_aa: AWRGRAGGDTQY

v_call: TRBV5-1
j_call: TRBJ2-5
clone_size: .
cdr3_aa: ASSLGPAGVLETQY

v_call: TRBV7-9
j_call: TRBJ2-7
clone_size: few
cdr3_aa: ASSLDPFYEQY

v_call: TRBV15
j_call: TRBJ1-6
clone_size: .
cdr3_aa: ATSRGDRTNSPLH

v_call: TRBV7-3
j_call: TRBJ2-6
clone_size: .
cdr3_aa: ASSLLGTTRSGANVLT

v_call: TRBV6-1
j_call: TRBJ1-2
clone_size: .
cdr3_aa: ASSEGRRDGGYGYT

v_call: TRBV5-1
j_call: TRBJ2-4
clone_size: .
cdr3_aa: ASSLGLLAGGIAKNIQY

v_call: TRBV6-2/TRBV6-3
j_call: TRBJ1-2
clone_size: once
cdr3_aa: ASSETTGVRGYT

v_call: TRBV7-9
j_call: TRBJ1-4
clone_size: .
cdr3_aa: ASSLSASRGVGYEKLF

v_call: TRBV10-3
j_call: TRBJ2-7
clone_size: .
cdr3_aa: AIKGGQGATEQY

v_call: TRBV4-3
j_call: TRBJ2-7
clone_size: .
cdr3_aa: ASSQLTGPYEQY

v_call: TRBV5-1
j_call: TRBJ2-7
clone_size: .
cdr3_aa: ASSFTSGQGYEQY

v_call: TRBV11-3
j_call: TRBJ2-1
clone_size: .
cdr3_aa: ASSAGRNILNEQF

v_call: TRBV24-1
j_call: TRBJ2-3
clone_size: .
cdr3_aa: ATSEGAKGTDTQY

v_call: TRBV10-1
j_call: TRBJ1-4
clone_size: .
cdr3_aa: ASSAAASGNEKLF

v_call: TRBV21-1
j_call: TRBJ2-3
clone_size: .
cdr3_aa: ASSRETGGRTDTQY

v_call: TRBV9
j_call: TRBJ2-1
clone_size: once
cdr3_aa: ASSVGGLAGVEQF

v_call: TRBV15
j_call: TRBJ2-7
clone_size: .
cdr3_aa: ATSREITGVYEQY

v_call: TRBV24-1
j_call: TRBJ2-1
clone_size: .
cdr3_aa: ATAAAFYNEQF

v_call: TRBV28
j_call: TRBJ1-6
clone_size: .
cdr3_aa: ASSPTRGTSPLH

v_call: TRBV20-1
j_call: TRBJ2-1
clone_size: .
cdr3_aa: SARGLNEQF

v_call: TRBV7-2
j_call: TRBJ2-2
clone_size: .
cdr3_aa: ASRTGGANTGELF

v_call: TRBV4-1
j_call: TRBJ1-2
clone_size: once
cdr3_aa: ASSPLQENYGYT

v_call: TRBV11-2
j_call: TRBJ1-1
clone_size: .
cdr3_aa: ASSLKTPNTEAF

v_call: TRBV2
j_call: TRBJ2-1
clone_size: once
cdr3_aa: ASIRVTEQF

v_call: TRBV28
j_call: TRBJ2-2
clone_size: .
cdr3_aa: ASSPRQTINTGELF

v_call: TRBV5-4
j_call: TRBJ2-4
clone_size: .
cdr3_aa: ASSATSGRAGGNIQY

v_call: TRBV5-1
j_call: TRBJ1-6
clone_size: .
cdr3_aa: ASTPSGGGNSPLH

v_call: TRBV19
j_call: TRBJ2-3
clone_size: .
cdr3_aa: ASSDRATDTQY

v_call: TRBV7-2
j_call: TRBJ1-2
clone_size: .
cdr3_aa: ASSLQGGRGYT

v_call: TRBV29-1
j_call: TRBJ2-7
clone_size: .
cdr3_aa: SVEVGQADRAGKQY

v_call: TRBV4-1
j_call: TRBJ2-7
clone_size: .
cdr3_aa: ASSQDSQLLPYEQY

v_call: TRBV24-1
j_call: TRBJ2-1
clone_size: .
cdr3_aa: ATSLGTSGNEQF

v_call: TRBV5-1
j_call: TRBJ2-1
clone_size: .
cdr3_aa: ASSLDAGGGYNEQF

v_call: TRBV3-1/TRBV3-2
j_call: TRBJ1-1
clone_size: .
cdr3_aa: ASSRTGINTEAF

v_call: TRBV28
j_call: TRBJ1-2
clone_size: .
cdr3_aa: ASSSGEHYGYT

v_call: TRBV24-1
j_call: TRBJ1-4
clone_size: .
cdr3_aa: ATSSSRGPNEKLF

v_call: TRBV25-1
j_call: TRBJ1-5
clone_size: few
cdr3_aa: ASSDGQGGPNQPQH

v_call: TRBV4-1
j_call: TRBJ2-1
clone_size: .
cdr3_aa: ASRSLPSGSSYNEQF

v_call: TRBV28
j_call: TRBJ2-7
clone_size: few
cdr3_aa: ASSSTGGPYEQY

v_call: TRBV7-3
j_call: TRBJ2-1
clone_size: .
cdr3_aa: ASSLGGRNDNEQF

v_call: TRBV4-1
j_call: TRBJ2-7
clone_size: .
cdr3_aa: ASSHVGQGVYEQY

v_call: TRBV28
j_call: TRBJ2-1
clone_size: .
cdr3_aa: ASSLSRRGEQF

v_call: TRBV6-6
j_call: TRBJ2-2
clone_size: .
cdr3_aa: ASSYSRDTGELF

v_call: TRBV14
j_call: TRBJ2-6
clone_size: .
cdr3_aa: ASSQETSWSGANVLT

v_call: TRBV5-1
j_call: TRBJ2-3
clone_size: .
cdr3_aa: ASSYYPLAGGSTDTQY

v_call: TRBV7-2
j_call: TRBJ1-6
clone_size: .
cdr3_aa: ASSLMGQGQSPLH

v_call: TRBV2
j_call: TRBJ2-2
clone_size: .
cdr3_aa: ASRGQMTNTGELF